The clone carrying this T cell receptor (beta chain) was observed many times. TRAV- and TRBV-specific primers, spanning alpha and beta chains, primed first-strand cDNA. Using a constant-region primer together with a V-primer adapter, TCRs were subjected to roughly 20 PCR cycles of amplification. TCRdb reanalysed the reads using MiXCR and keeps one entry per CDR3 protein. The table has under 95,000 distinct CDR3 sequences, about a sixth seen once. This sample stems from a study of low-dose radiotherapy and immunotherapy resistance in tumors. Study context: Radiation delivery to Cohort 1 consisted of 0.5 Gy per fraction every 2 weeks, summing to 6.5 Gy. Individuals in Cohort 2 had 1 Gy per fraction every two weeks, adding up to 13 Gy over 26 weeks. Administration of intravenous cyclophosphamide at 200 mg/m2 took place every two weeks, one day before radiation and immunotherapy.

The time point denotes: after trial treatment. Treatment here: LDRT plus nivolumab, ipilimumab, low-dose cyclophosphamide and aspirin (RACIN trial). Deletions cut 0 bases from V and 9 bases from J, with 9 bases between. The germline V gene has CDR1 GTSNPN and CDR2 SVGIG (reference sequence). The CDR3 sequence is 12 residues long. The sequence came from a male donor with prostate cancer. The starting material was PBMCs, obtained after low-dose radiotherapy plus immunotherapy. The chain employs TRBV30 and TRBJ2-1; D is perhaps TRBD2 (6 bases). The CDR3 reads CAWSVLEGEQFF. The CDR3 DNA sequence: TGTGCCTGGAGTGTACTGGAGGGTGAGCAGTTCTTC.